Listed here are 3 T cell receptor beta chains from one sample, sequenced in a study of blood T cell repertoires in COVID-19. The data were produced by immunoSEQ multiplex PCR, yet TCRdb's version contains in-frame clones alone and is incomplete. The top ten clones hold roughly 17% of a sample with 50,000 to 60,000 clones, 75% to 85% of them seen once. The sequenced sample was peripheral blood. The source of these receptors is a man aged 35-49 years with acute or convalescent COVID-19.

The chain employs TRBV21-1 and TRBJ2-2; no DNA check was done on the table's D call, TRBD1. TRBV21-1 is a listed pseudogene. CDR3 length: 13 amino acids. CDR3 in amino acids: CASSKGQTGELFF. The CDR3 DNA is TGTGCCAGCAGCAAAGGACAGACCGGGGAGCTGTTTTTT.

This chain joins TRBV5-5 and TRBJ2-7; D is possibly TRBD2 (5 bases). From germline, CDR1 is SGHKS and CDR2 YYEKEE (reference sequence). Trimming cost V 2 bases and J 3 bases, with 9 bases left between them. This CDR3 has 13 amino acids. CDR3 amino acids: CASSFFAGYEQYF. As DNA, the CDR3 is TGTGCCAGCAGCTTTTTTGCGGGCTACGAGCAGTACTTC.

The V gene is TRBV10-1, the J gene TRBJ2-1; 8 bases match TRBD2. CDR1 and CDR2 from the germline V gene are WNHNN and SYGVQD (reference sequence). This CDR3 has 14 residues. The junction had 10 bases not matched to a gene; V was cut back by 4 bases and J by 11 bases. The DNA of the CDR3 is TGCGCCAGCAGTGCCCTCCCTTCGGGGGGGAAGCAGTTCTTC. Translation gives CASSALPSGGKQFF.